This TCR beta chain was sequenced during a study of CD8 T cells in Susac syndrome. It was treatment-naive patients with stable or active relapsing-remitting disease who made up the multiple sclerosis controls. TEMRA cells were enriched by FACS, and CD4+ and CD8+ T cells were negatively isolated. V lost 1 base to trimming and J lost 1 base, with 7 bases between them. CDR3 size: 14 residues. The germline gives CDR1 SGHTA, CDR2 FQGNSA. With random hexamers, reverse transcription was performed on about 0.5 to 1 ug of RNA. With immunoSEQ multiplex PCR, TCR beta CDR3 was amplified across 54 Vbeta and 13 Jbeta. TCRdb recomputed calls from the immunoSEQ multiplex PCR reads with MiXCR, one row per CDR3 protein. The sample shows about 300,000 distinct CDR3 sequences, roughly 85% of them seen only once. As for this clonotype: Its antigen remains unidentified.

Points from the study as a whole: An acknowledgment was made by the study that its TCR sequencing and HLA analysis involved relatively few individuals.

The V and J genes are TRBV7-2 and TRBJ1-1; unclear D gene. The TCR was taken from a human donor with multiple sclerosis. Sequencing was carried out using CD8+ T cells from PBMCs. CDR3 sequence (DNA): TGTGCCAGCAGCTTAGTTATCCGGAACACTGAAGCTTTCTTT. This sequence encodes CASSLVIRNTEAFF.